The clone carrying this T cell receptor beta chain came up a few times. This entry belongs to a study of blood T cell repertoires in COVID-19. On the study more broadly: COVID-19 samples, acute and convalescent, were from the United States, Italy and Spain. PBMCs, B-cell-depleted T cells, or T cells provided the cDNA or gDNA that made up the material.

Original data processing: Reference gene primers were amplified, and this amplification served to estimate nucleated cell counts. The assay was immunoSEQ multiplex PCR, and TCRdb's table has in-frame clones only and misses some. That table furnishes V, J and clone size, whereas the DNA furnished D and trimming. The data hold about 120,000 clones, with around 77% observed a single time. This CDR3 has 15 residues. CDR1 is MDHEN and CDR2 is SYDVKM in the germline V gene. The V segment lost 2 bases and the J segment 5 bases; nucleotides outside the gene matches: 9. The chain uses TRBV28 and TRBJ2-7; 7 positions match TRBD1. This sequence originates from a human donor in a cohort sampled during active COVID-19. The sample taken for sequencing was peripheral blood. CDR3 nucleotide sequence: TGTGCCAGCAGTTTAAGGCAGGGGGTGATCAACGAGCAGTACTTC. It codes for CASSLRQGVINEQYF.